The 29 T cell receptor beta chains below were found in one sample sequenced in a study of Ad26.COV2.S vaccination and SARS-CoV-2 variants (dated by TCRdb to the early 2020s). Libraries came from the immunoSEQ multiplex PCR assay. Sourced from immuneACCESS, this table was stored by TCRdb with only in-frame sequences that have V and J called. A share of the clones is absent; for the studies checked, an unresolved V gene accounts for under half, and the remainder has no known explanation. In this sample the table shows more than 300,000 clones, about 89% of which occur a single time. About 4.6% of the sample lies in the top ten. The label giving this sample's treatment or condition can be read as: 15 to 20 received Ad26.COV2.S at low or high dose, single or two shots; 5 received placebo; per-sample allocation not given. For vaccine and placebo recipients, repertoires were sequenced using samples collected on day 63 after the first injection.

Material: peripheral blood, obtained in a trial of Ad26.COV2.S vaccine versus placebo. The source is a person between 18 and 59 years old who received the Ad26.COV2.S COVID-19 vaccine or a placebo.

Here the CDR3 DNA reads TGTGCCAGTAGTACAGACAGGGGACGGAACTATGGCTACACCTTC. As protein: CASSTDRGRNYGYTF. This chain joins TRBV19 and TRBJ1-2, with 8 nucleotides matching TRBD1. The CDR3 has 15 amino acids. The germline V gene has CDR1 LNHDA and CDR2 SQIVND (reference sequence). V lost 4 bases and J lost 2; bases outside the gene matches: 6.

The chain carries TRBV19 and TRBJ2-1; 10 positions match TRBD1. V was pared by 7 bases and J by 7 bases, with 10 bases of the junction left unmatched. The CDR3 sequence is 15 residues long. Germline lookup yields CDR1 LNHDA and CDR2 SQIVND (reference sequence). The CDR3 DNA reads as TGTGCCAGTACTGTTGACAGGGGGCTGGGGAATGAGCAGTTCTTC. Translated, it gives CASTVDRGLGNEQFF.

The chain carries TRBV5-1 and TRBJ2-7; D is perhaps TRBD2 (5 bases). V lost 0 bases, J lost 7 bases, and 11 bases lay in between. The CDR3 runs 13 residues. Germline-derived CDR1 and CDR2 are SGHRS and YFSETQ. CDR3: CASSLVLGEEQYF. The DNA for the CDR3 is TGCGCCAGCAGCTTGGTTCTGGGAGAGGAGCAGTACTTC.

The chain joins TRBV19 to TRBJ1-1; a weak D match, TRBD1 (5 bases). Germline values: CDR1 LNHDA, CDR2 SQIVND (reference sequence). The CDR3 has 15 residues. V lost 7 bases and J 0 bases, leaving 15 bases between the germline ends. This CDR3 is CASKSRDLMNTEAFF. In nucleotides, the CDR3 is TGTGCCAGTAAAAGCAGGGACTTAATGAACACTGAAGCTTTCTTT.

V usage is TRBV3-1 (or the pseudogene TRBV3-2) and J usage is TRBJ2-7, with a weak D call TRBD2 (6 bases). Trimming removed 5 bases at V and 0 bases at J, with 14 bases between. Looked up from germline, CDR1 is LGHDT and CDR2 is YNNKEL (reference sequence). The CDR3 runs to 15 residues. CDR3 nucleotide sequence: TGTGCCAGCAGCTATTCCGGGACTTCCTCCTACGAGCAGTACTTC. Translating gives CASSYSGTSSYEQYF.

The J gene is TRBJ2-7, the V gene TRBV5-4; D remains ambiguous. The CDR3 is made up of 15 amino acids. V was clipped by 0 bases and J by 0 bases, with 10 bases between them. Germline V CDR1 and CDR2: SGHNT, YYREEE (reference sequence). DNA for the CDR3: TGTGCCAGCAGCTTGGAACCAGAACTCTCCTACGAGCAGTACTTC. Amino acid sequence: CASSLEPELSYEQYF. The entire variable domain, with the rest obtained from reference TRBV5-4 and TRBJ2-7, is as follows: ETGVTQSPTHLIKTRGQQVTLRCSSQSGHNTVSWYQQALGQGPQFIFQYYREEENGRGNFPPRFSGLQFPNYSSELNVNALELDDSALYLCASSLEPELSYEQYFGPGTRLTVT.

V and J are TRBV4-1 and TRBJ2-2; D unresolved. The V and J ends lost 1 base and 7 bases respectively, with 13 bases between them. This CDR3 has 15 residues. CDR1 and CDR2 from the germline V gene are MGHRA and YSYEKL. CDR3 coding DNA: TGCGCCAGCAGCCAAGTGGGGTCCTCCCGCGGGGAGCTGTTTTTT. As protein: CASSQVGSSRGELFF.

This clone has only one observation. The genes are TRBV7-9 and TRBJ2-1; D may be TRBD1 (5 bases). The V gene lost 1 base and the J gene lost 3 bases, with 10 bases spanning the gap. The CDR3 runs to 15 residues. The V gene's germline CDR1 is SEHNR and CDR2 FQNEAQ (reference sequence). CDR3: CASSLGLRDYNEQFF. The CDR3 DNA sequence: TGTGCCAGCAGCTTAGGACTCAGGGACTACAATGAGCAGTTCTTC.

About this clone: A junction boundary mismatches the germline segment, possibly from a read error. The gene calls are TRBV28 and TRBJ2-7, with D possibly being TRBD1 or TRBD2 (5 bases each). This CDR3 has 12 amino acids. The germline V gene encodes CDR1 MDHEN and CDR2 SYDVKM. The CDR3 region is CASSLMPGPPHF. The CDR3 nucleotides read TGTGCCAGCAGTTTAATGCCGGGGCCCCCGCACTTC.

CDR3: CASSEGNRFYEQYF. For the CDR3, the DNA is TGTGCCAGCAGCGAAGGGAACAGATTCTACGAGCAGTACTTC. This rearrangement joins TRBV9 to TRBJ2-7; no reliable D call. Trimming cost V 3 bases and J 3 bases, with 13 bases left between them. Germline values: CDR1 SGDLS, CDR2 YYNGEE. The CDR3 is 14 residues long.

The V call is TRBV9, the J call TRBJ2-2; D is possibly TRBD1 or TRBD2 (5 bases each). The germline CDR1 and CDR2 sequences are SGDLS and YYNGEE. This CDR3 is built from 14 residues. The V and J ends lost 0 bases and 6 bases respectively, with 9 bases between them. CDR3 amino acids: CASSVGGTAGELFF. As DNA, the CDR3 is TGTGCCAGCAGCGTAGGAGGGACGGCCGGGGAGCTGTTTTTT. The full variable domain, completed using reference TRBV9 and TRBJ2-2, is DSGVTQTPKHLITATGQRVTLRCSPRSGDLSVYWYQQSLDQGLQFLIQYYNGEERAKGNILERFSAQQFPDLHSELNLSSLELGDSALYFCASSVGGTAGELFFGEGSRLTVL.

The CDR3 DNA reads as TGTGCCAGCAGCGCTAGCGGGAGTGGAGAGACCCAGTACTTC. Residues: CASSASGSGETQYF. J is TRBJ2-5 and V is TRBV7-8, with 10 bases lining up with TRBD2. V lost 5 bases to trimming and J lost 4 bases; unmatched junction nucleotides: 4. CDR3 length equals 14 residues. In germline, CDR1 is SGHVS, CDR2 FQNEAQ. The full variable domain, completed using reference TRBV7-8 and TRBJ2-5, is GAGVSQSPRYKVAKRGQDVALRCDPISGHVSLFWYQQALGQGPEFLTYFQNEAQLDKSGLPSDRFFAERPEGSVSTLKIQRTQQEDSAVYLCASSASGSGETQYFGPGTRLLVL.

This chain connects TRBV5-1 to TRBJ2-3; the D is unclear. Deletions cut 4 bases from V and 3 bases from J, with 12 bases between. The CDR3 has 14 residues. CDR1 and CDR2 (germline): SGHRS, YFSETQ. The CDR3 sequence: CASSQRRPTDTQYF. The CDR3 DNA follows: TGCGCCAGCAGCCAGAGACGGCCTACAGATACGCAGTATTTT.

This clone occurred once. The chain couples TRBV25-1 to TRBJ2-3, with 7 positions matching TRBD1. With 9 bases clipped from V and 2 bases from J, the junction kept 5 bases outside the gene matches. There are 13 residues in the CDR3. Germline V gene lookup returns CDR1 MGHDK and CDR2 SYGVNS. CDR3 protein: CASKGQLTDTQYF. Written as DNA, the CDR3 is TGTGCCAGTAAGGGACAGCTCACAGATACGCAGTATTTT. The variable domain in full, with the rest retrieved from reference TRBV25-1 and TRBJ2-3, is EADIYQTPRYLVIGTGKKITLECSQTMGHDKMYWYQQDPGMELHLIHYSYGVNSTEKGDLSSESTVSRIRTEHFPLTLESARPSHTSQYLCASKGQLTDTQYFGPGTRLTVL.

The chain joins TRBV15 to TRBJ2-6; D gene ambiguous. Trimming stripped 1 base from V and 0 bases from J, with 10 bases between. The CDR3 is 17 amino acids. The germline V gene encodes CDR1 LNHNV and CDR2 YYDKDF (reference sequence). CDR3 residues: CATSRGRIFSGANVLTF. In nucleotides, the CDR3 is TGTGCCACCAGCAGAGGGCGAATCTTCTCTGGGGCCAACGTCCTGACTTTC.

V and J are TRBV19 and TRBJ1-5, with 9 bases matching TRBD1. The CDR3 is made up of 16 amino acids. Trimming at V came to 5 bases and at J to 6 bases, leaving 11 bases not matched to a gene. CDR1 is LNHDA, CDR2 SQIVND, per germline (reference sequence). The CDR3 coding sequence is TGTGCCAGTAGTCCCCACCGGGACAGGGTGGGTCAGCCCCAGCATTTT. Its translation: CASSPHRDRVGQPQHF.

This rearrangement joins TRBV5-1 to TRBJ2-1, with D perhaps matching TRBD1 (6 bases). The germline V gene encodes CDR1 SGHRS and CDR2 YFSETQ. This CDR3 spans 15 amino acids. V was cut by 1 base and J by 3 bases, with 11 bases left in between. DNA for the CDR3: TGCGCCAGCAGCTTGAAGACAGGAGACTACAATGAGCAGTTCTTC. This codes for CASSLKTGDYNEQFF.

The J gene is TRBJ1-2, the V gene TRBV27; TRBD1 is a possible D gene (6 bases). The length of the CDR3 is 13 residues. Germline V gene sequence: CDR1 MNHEY, CDR2 SMNVEV (reference sequence). Trimming stripped 6 bases from V and 4 bases from J, with 12 bases between. This CDR3 is CASRNTGSYGYTF. In DNA form, the CDR3 reads TGTGCCAGCAGGAACACAGGGTCCTATGGCTACACCTTC.

The rearrangement links TRBV6-2 or TRBV6-3 to TRBJ1-2, with a tentative D call TRBD1 (6 bases). The V gene lost 6 bases and the J gene lost 6 bases, with 14 bases spanning the gap. CDR3 length equals 13 residues. Germline-derived CDR1 and CDR2 are MNHEY and SVGEGT. This CDR3 is CASSAGGGHGYTF. CDR3 sequence (DNA): TGTGCCAGCAGCGCCGGTGGGGGGCATGGCTACACCTTC.

This chain uses TRBV5-1 with TRBJ1-6; maybe TRBD1 (6 bases). The CDR3 runs 17 residues. The germline V and J ends were trimmed by 4 bases and 7 bases, with 21 bases remaining between them. Germline lookup yields CDR1 SGHRS and CDR2 YFSETQ. The CDR3 nucleotides are TGCGCCAGCAGCGAGTCGGACAGTTGGAGCACAAATTCACCCCTCCACTTT. It specifies CASSESDSWSTNSPLHF.

The V gene is TRBV9, the J gene TRBJ2-3; D might be TRBD1 (6 bases). With 3 bases removed from V and 3 bases from J, the gap between germline ends came to 14 bases. The CDR3 totals 15 residues. Germline V gene lookup returns CDR1 SGDLS and CDR2 YYNGEE. The CDR3 loop reads CASSAQGLETDTQYF. The DNA of the CDR3 is TGTGCCAGCAGCGCACAGGGTTTAGAGACAGATACGCAGTATTTT.

This chain uses TRBV18 with TRBJ2-7, with D perhaps matching TRBD1 (6 bases). Trimming pared 0 bases from V and 0 bases from J, leaving 9 bases between. Germline-derived CDR1 and CDR2 are KGHSH and LQKENI. This CDR3 has 15 amino acids. The CDR3 loop reads CASSPPDRSSYEQYF. CDR3 coding DNA: TGTGCCAGCTCACCACCGGACAGAAGCTCCTACGAGCAGTACTTC.

The CDR3 region is CASSYDGTGRRQPQHF. Written as DNA, the CDR3 is TGTGCCAGCAGTTACGATGGGACAGGGCGGCGGCAGCCCCAGCATTTT. The rearrangement links TRBV6-2 or TRBV6-3 to TRBJ1-5; 9 bases agree with TRBD1. V trimming: 2 bases; J trimming: 7 bases; junction bases outside the gene matches: 9. CDR3 length: 16 amino acids. CDR1 is MNHEY, CDR2 SVGEGT, per germline.

The J gene is TRBJ2-2, the V gene TRBV4-1; D remains unclear. V was trimmed by 3 bases and J by 6 bases, leaving 2 bases between them. The CDR3 length is 11 residues. In germline, CDR1 is MGHRA, CDR2 YSYEKL. The CDR3 spells CASSQAGELFF. DNA of the CDR3: TGCGCCAGCAGCCAGGCCGGGGAGCTGTTTTTT.

The rearrangement links TRBV7-6 to TRBJ2-7; TRBD1 is a possible D gene (6 bases). The CDR3 contains 16 residues. Trimming took off 0 bases at V and 2 bases at J, with 14 bases between the two ends. CDR1 is SGHVS and CDR2 is FNYEAQ in the germline V gene. The CDR3 DNA reads as TGTGCCAGCAGCTTAGCACAGGGTTTCCCGACCTACGAGCAGTACTTC. It encodes CASSLAQGFPTYEQYF. The variable domain in full, with the rest retrieved from reference TRBV7-6 and TRBJ2-7, is GAGVSQSPRYKVTKRGQDVALRCDPISGHVSLYWYRQALGQGPEFLTYFNYEAQQDKSGLPNDRFSAERPEGSISTLTIQRTEQRDSAMYRCASSLAQGFPTYEQYFGPGTRLTVT.

This clone is a singleton in its sample. V is TRBV5-1 and J is TRBJ1-6; D is perhaps TRBD1 (5 bases). This CDR3 region has 15 residues. The V end lost 4 bases, the J end lost 9 bases, and 17 bases lay between the germline ends. In germline, CDR1 is SGHRS, CDR2 YFSETQ. The CDR3 coding sequence is TGCGCCAGCAGCGTGGGGGTGGAGGGAAGTTCACCCCTCCACTTT. This codes for CASSVGVEGSSPLHF.

With regard to this clone: An end of the junction differs from the germline gene, which may be a read error. CDR3 region: CASSLAGEDEQFF. Written as DNA, the CDR3 is TGTGCCAGCAGCCTAGCGGGGGAGGATGAGCAGTTCTTC. V and J are TRBV7-8 and TRBJ2-1; 10 bases align to TRBD2. The CDR3 length is 13 residues. Germline V lookup: CDR1 SGHVS, CDR2 FQNEAQ.

This rearrangement joins TRBV2 to TRBJ2-7; D remains unclear. The CDR3 has 14 residues. Deletions cut 4 bases from V and 3 bases from J, with 13 bases between. Germline V gene lookup returns CDR1 SNHLY and CDR2 FYNNEI. The CDR3 protein is CASSVYQANYEQYF. CDR3 sequence (DNA): TGTGCCAGCAGTGTCTATCAAGCAAACTACGAGCAGTACTTC. The whole variable domain, filled in from reference TRBV2 and TRBJ2-7, reads EPEVTQTPSHQVTQMGQEVILRCVPISNHLYFYWYRQILGQKVEFLVSFYNNEISEKSEIFDDQFSVERPDGSNFTLKIRSTKLEDSAMYFCASSVYQANYEQYFGPGTRLTVT.

V and J are TRBV9 and TRBJ2-3; D gene unclear. From germline, CDR1 is SGDLS and CDR2 YYNGEE. This CDR3 comprises 13 residues. Trimming took 3 bases from V and 4 from J, leaving 9 bases between them. CDR3 loop: CASSGPYSDTQYF. The CDR3 DNA is TGTGCCAGCAGCGGACCTTACTCAGATACGCAGTATTTT.